This T cell receptor (beta chain) is drawn from a study of cytomegalovirus exposure and HLA in healthy donors. Notes on the study in general: Using the classifier, cytomegalovirus status was reportedly diagnosed with high specificity and sensitivity. The authors judged a highly shared variant cluster likely a sequencing artifact.

About this clone: What it binds is not known.

This CDR3 has 12 amino acids. Looked up from germline, CDR1 is SGHDT and CDR2 is YYEEEE. V gave up 0 bases and J gave up 9 bases, with 10 bases separating them. 60 Vbeta and 13 Jbeta primers were used in PCR. The method was immunoSEQ multiplex PCR; TCRdb's version includes in-frame clones alone and lacks a portion of them. The sample includes about 160,000 clones, about 80% of them seen just once. The sequenced material came from PBMCs. The sequence was collected from a middle-aged man in good health and CMV-seropositive. The chain has TRBV5-6 and TRBJ2-7; the D gene is possibly TRBD2 (5 bases). The CDR3 coding sequence is TGTGCCAGCAGCTTGGGTTATGAGGGGCAGTACTTC. As protein: CASSLGYEGQYF. The full variable domain, with the rest looked up from reference TRBV5-6 and TRBJ2-7, is DAGVTQSPTHLIKTRGQQVTLRCSPKSGHDTVSWYQQALGQGPQFIFQYYEEEERQRGNFPDRFSGHQFPNYSSELNVNALLLGDSALYLCASSLGYEGQYFGPGTRLTVT.